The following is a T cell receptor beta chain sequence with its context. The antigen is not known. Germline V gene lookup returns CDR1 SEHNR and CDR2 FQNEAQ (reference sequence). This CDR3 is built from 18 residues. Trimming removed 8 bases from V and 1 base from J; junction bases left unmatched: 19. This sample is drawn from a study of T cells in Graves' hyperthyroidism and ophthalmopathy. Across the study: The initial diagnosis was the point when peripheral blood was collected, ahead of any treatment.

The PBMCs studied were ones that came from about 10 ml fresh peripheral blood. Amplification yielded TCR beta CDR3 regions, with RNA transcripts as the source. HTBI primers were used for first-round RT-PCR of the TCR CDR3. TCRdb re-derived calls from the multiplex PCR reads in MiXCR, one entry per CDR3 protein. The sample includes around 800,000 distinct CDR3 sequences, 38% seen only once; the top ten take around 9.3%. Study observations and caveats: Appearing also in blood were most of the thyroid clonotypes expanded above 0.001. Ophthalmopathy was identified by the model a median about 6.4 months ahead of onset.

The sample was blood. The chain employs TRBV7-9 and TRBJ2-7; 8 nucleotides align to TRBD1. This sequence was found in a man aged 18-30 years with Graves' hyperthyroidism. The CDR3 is CASASSHPAGTGSYEQYF. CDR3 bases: TGTGCCAGCGCCAGCTCCCACCCCGCCGGGACAGGTTCCTACGAGCAGTACTTC.